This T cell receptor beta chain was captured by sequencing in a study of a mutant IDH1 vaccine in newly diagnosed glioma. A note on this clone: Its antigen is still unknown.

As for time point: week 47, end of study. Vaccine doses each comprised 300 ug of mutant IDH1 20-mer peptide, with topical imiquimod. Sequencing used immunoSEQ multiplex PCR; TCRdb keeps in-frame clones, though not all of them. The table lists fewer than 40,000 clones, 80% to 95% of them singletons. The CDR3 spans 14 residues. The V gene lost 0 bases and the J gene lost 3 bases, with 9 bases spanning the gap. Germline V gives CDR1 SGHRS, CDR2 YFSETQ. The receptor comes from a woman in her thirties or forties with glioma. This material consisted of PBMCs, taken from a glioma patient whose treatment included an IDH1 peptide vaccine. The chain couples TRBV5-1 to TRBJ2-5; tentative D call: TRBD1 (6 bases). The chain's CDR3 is CASSLEPGEETQYF. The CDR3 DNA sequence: TGCGCCAGCAGCTTGGAGCCAGGGGAAGAGACCCAGTACTTC.